The sequence of this T cell receptor beta chain was determined in a study of T cells expressing NK-cell markers. General observations from the study: Dominant NKG2C+ clonotypes made up roughly 1.0-7.5% of CD8+ T cells in roughly six donors.

The V gene's germline CDR1 is SGHRS and CDR2 YFSETQ. The CDR3 extends over 14 amino acids. For TCR beta, cDNA was produced by 5'RACE template switching with UMIs. For each CDR3 protein, TCRdb gives one entry from its re-call of the 5' RACE reads, without DNA. The repertoire shows around 380,000 distinct CDR3 sequences; the top ten hold roughly a tenth. For this clonotype: Its antigen remains unknown.

The sample was blood T cells: a sorted CD56 or NKG2C T cell subset, CD4+ or CD8+ T cells, or bulk PBMC T cells (not recorded which). V gene TRBV5-1 combines with J gene TRBJ2-5; absent DNA, TCRdb's TRBD2 call cannot be checked. This receptor was obtained from a woman aged 50 to 60 in good health. The CDR3 protein is CATSGPAPMETQYF.